This T cell receptor beta chain is from a study of CD8+ T cells in alopecia areata. Obtained from alopecia areata patients were lesional scalp punch biopsies along with peripheral blood. It was from PBMCs that CD4+ and CD8+ T cells were sorted. Sequencing used cDNA as its template, made by extracting RNA and reverse transcribing it. Some clones are missing from TCRdb's copy, which holds only in-frame ones; the method was immunoSEQ multiplex PCR. This sample has 200,000 or so clones, with around 62% found just once. The sample holds one count of this clone. Germline V gene sequence: CDR1 MNHNS, CDR2 SASEGT. V shed 2 bases and J 5 bases; nucleotides not matched to a gene: 9. This CDR3 is built from 16 residues.

The specimen comprised CD4+ T cells sorted from blood, sampled at week 0. The chain joins TRBV6-1 to TRBJ2-7; TRBD1 aligns across 10 bases. The receptor comes from a human donor with alopecia areata. This chain's CDR3 is CASSERLGQGVHEQYF. In DNA form, the CDR3 reads TGTGCCAGCAGTGAACGATTAGGACAGGGGGTCCACGAGCAGTACTTC.